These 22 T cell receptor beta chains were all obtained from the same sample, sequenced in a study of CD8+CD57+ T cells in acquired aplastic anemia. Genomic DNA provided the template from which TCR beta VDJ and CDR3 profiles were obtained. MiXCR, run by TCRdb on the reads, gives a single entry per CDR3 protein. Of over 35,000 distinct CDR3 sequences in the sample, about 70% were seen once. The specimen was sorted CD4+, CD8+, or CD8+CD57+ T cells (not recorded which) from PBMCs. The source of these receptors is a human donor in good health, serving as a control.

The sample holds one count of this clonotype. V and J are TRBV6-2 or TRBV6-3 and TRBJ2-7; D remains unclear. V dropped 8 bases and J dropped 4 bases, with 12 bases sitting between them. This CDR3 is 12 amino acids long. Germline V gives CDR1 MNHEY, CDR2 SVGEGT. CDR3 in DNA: TGTGCCAGCCCTAAACAGAGGTACGAGCAGTACTTC. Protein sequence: CASPKQRYEQYF.

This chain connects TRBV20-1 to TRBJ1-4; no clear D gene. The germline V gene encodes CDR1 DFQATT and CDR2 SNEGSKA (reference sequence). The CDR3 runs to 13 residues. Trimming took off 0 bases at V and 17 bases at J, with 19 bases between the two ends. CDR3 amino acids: CSARDPLGPSTFF. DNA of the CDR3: TGCAGTGCTAGAGATCCACTAGGGCCATCAACCTTTTTT.

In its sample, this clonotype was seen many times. The CDR3 protein is CASSLGSLEQDVPNEQFF. The CDR3 DNA reads as TGTGCCAGCAGCTTAGGCTCCCTGGAGCAAGATGTCCCCAATGAGCAGTTCTTC. This rearrangement joins TRBV7-9 to TRBJ2-1; D ambiguous. V was clipped by 1 base and J by 6 bases, with 22 bases between them. CDR3 length equals 18 residues. Germline-derived CDR1 and CDR2 are SEHNR and FQNEAQ (reference sequence).

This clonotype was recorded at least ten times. This CDR3 is CSASRYSKNYGYTF. DNA for the CDR3: TGCAGTGCTAGTCGGTACAGCAAAAACTATGGCTACACCTTC. The V call is TRBV20-1, the J call TRBJ1-2; D gene uncertain. The CDR3 is 14 amino acids. Germline-derived CDR1 and CDR2 are DFQATT and SNEGSKA (reference sequence). Trimming took 3 bases from V and 2 from J, leaving 13 bases between them.

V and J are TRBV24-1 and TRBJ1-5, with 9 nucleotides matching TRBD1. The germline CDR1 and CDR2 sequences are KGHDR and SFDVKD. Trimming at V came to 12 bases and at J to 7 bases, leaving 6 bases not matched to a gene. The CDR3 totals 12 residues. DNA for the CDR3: TGTGCCCCCACAGGGGGCGGGCAGCCCCAGCATTTT. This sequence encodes CAPTGGGQPQHF.

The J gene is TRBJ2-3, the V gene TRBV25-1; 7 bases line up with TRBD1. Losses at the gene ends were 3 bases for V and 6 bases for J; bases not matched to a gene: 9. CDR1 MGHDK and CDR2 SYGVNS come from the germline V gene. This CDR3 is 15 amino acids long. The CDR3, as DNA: TGTGCCAGCAGTGACCGGGCAGGGGGTACCGATACGCAGTATTTT. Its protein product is CASSDRAGGTDTQYF.

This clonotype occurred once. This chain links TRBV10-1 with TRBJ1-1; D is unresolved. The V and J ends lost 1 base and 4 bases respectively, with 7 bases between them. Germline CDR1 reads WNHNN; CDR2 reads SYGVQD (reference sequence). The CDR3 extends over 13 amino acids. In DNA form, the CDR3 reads TGCGCCAGCAGTGAGTTGCCCCTCACTGAAGCTTTCTTT. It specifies CASSELPLTEAFF.

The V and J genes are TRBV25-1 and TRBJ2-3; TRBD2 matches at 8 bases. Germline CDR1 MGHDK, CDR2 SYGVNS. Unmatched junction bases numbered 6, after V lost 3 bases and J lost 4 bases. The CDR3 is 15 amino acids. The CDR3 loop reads CASSDSGRNSDTQYF. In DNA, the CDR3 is TGTGCCAGCAGTGACAGCGGGAGAAACTCAGATACGCAGTATTTT. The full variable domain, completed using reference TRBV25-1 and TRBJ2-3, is EADIYQTPRYLVIGTGKKITLECSQTMGHDKMYWYQQDPGMELHLIHYSYGVNSTEKGDLSSESTVSRIRTEHFPLTLESARPSHTSQYLCASSDSGRNSDTQYFGPGTRLTVL.

This CDR3 reads CASSQPGSYEQYF. The CDR3 DNA reads as TGTGCCAGCAGTCAACCAGGGTCCTACGAGCAGTACTTC. The rearrangement uses TRBV6-1 and TRBJ2-7, with D maybe TRBD1 (5 bases). V was trimmed by 5 bases and J by 1 base, leaving 9 bases between them. Germline-derived CDR1 and CDR2 are MNHNS and SASEGT. The CDR3 covers 13 residues.

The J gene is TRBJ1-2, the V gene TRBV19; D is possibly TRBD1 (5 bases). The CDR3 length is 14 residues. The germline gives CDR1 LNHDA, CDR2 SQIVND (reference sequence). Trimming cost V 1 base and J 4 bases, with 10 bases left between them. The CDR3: CASSIGGASYGYTF. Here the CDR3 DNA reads TGTGCCAGTAGTATAGGGGGCGCGAGCTATGGCTACACCTTC. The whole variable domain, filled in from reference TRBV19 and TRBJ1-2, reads DGGITQSPKYLFRKEGQNVTLSCEQNLNHDAMYWYRQDPGQGLRLIYYSQIVNDFQKGDIAEGYSVSREKKESFPLTVTSAQKNPTAFYLCASSIGGASYGYTFGSGTRLTVV.

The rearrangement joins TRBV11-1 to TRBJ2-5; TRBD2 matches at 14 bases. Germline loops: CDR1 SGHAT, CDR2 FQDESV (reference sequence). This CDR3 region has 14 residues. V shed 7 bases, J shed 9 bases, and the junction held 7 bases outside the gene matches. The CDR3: CASTTSGGEGAQYF. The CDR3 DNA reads TGTGCCAGCACGACTAGCGGGGGGGAGGGGGCCCAGTACTTC.

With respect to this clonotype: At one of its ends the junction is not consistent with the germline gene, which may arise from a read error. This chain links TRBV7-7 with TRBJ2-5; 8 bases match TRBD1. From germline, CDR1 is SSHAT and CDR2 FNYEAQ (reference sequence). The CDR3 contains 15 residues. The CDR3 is CASSPTGDIQETQYF. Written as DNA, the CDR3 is TGCGCTAGCAGCCCGACAGGGGATATACAAGAGACCCAGTACTTC.

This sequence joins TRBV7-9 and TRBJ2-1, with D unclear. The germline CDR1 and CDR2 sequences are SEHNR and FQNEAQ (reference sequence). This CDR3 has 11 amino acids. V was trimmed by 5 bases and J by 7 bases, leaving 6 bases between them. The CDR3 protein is CASSPRNEQFF. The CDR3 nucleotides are TGTGCCAGCAGCCCAAGGAATGAGCAGTTCTTC.

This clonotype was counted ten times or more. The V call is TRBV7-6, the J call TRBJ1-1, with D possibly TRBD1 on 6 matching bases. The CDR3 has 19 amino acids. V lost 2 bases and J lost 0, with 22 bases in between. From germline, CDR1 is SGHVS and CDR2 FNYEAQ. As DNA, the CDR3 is TGTGCCAGCAGCTTATCCCCTACCGACAGGTTGGAGATGAACACTGAAGCTTTCTTT. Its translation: CASSLSPTDRLEMNTEAFF.

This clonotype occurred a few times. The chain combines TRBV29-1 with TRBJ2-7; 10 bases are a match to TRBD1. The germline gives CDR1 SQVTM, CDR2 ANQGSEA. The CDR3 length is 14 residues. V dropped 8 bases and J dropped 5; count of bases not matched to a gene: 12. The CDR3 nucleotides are TGCAGCATCCAGGCCGGGACAGGGGACCACGAGCAGTACTTC. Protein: CSIQAGTGDHEQYF.

The CDR3, as DNA: TGCAGTGCTAGAGATCGCGGGGGGCTGTACTACGAGCAGTACTTC. Translation: CSARDRGGLYYEQYF. V and J are TRBV20-1 and TRBJ2-7; 8 positions match TRBD2. Unmatched junction bases numbered 7, after V lost 0 bases and J lost 3 bases. The CDR3 has 15 residues. Germline CDR1 reads DFQATT; CDR2 reads SNEGSKA (reference sequence).

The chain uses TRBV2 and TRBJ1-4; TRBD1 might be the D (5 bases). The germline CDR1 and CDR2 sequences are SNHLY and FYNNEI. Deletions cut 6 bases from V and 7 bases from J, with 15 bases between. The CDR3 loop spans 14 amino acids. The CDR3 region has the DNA TGTGCCAGCAGACAAGGGGTATCGGGTGAAAAACTGTTTTTT. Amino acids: CASRQGVSGEKLFF.

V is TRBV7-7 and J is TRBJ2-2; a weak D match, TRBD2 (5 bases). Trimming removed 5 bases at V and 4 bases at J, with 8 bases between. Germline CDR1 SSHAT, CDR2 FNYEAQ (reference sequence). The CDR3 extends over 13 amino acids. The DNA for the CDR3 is TGTGCCAGCAGCCCAACTAGCACCGGGGAGCTGTTTTTT. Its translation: CASSPTSTGELFF.

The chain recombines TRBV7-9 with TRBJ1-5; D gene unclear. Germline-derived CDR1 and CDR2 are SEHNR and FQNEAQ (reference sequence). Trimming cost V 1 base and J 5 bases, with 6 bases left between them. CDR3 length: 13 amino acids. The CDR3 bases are TGTGCCAGCAGCTTAGAAAGCCATCAGCCCCAGCATTTT. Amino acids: CASSLESHQPQHF.

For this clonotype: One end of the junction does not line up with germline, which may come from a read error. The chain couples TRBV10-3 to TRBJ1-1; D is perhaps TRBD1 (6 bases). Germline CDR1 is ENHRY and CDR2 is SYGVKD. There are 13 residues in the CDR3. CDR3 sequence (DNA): TGTGCCAGCAGTGTGACAGGGAACACTGAAGCTTTCTTT. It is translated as CASSVTGNTEAFF.

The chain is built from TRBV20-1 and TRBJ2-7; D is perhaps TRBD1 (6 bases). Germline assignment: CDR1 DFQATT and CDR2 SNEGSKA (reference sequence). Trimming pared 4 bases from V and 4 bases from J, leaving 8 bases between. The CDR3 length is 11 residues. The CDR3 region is CSATQGYEQYF. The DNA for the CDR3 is TGCAGTGCTACCCAGGGGTACGAGCAGTACTTC.

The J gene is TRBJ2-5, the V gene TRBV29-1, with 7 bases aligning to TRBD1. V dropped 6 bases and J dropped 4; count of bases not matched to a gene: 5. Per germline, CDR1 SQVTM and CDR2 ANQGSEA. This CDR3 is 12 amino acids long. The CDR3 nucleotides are TGCAGCGTCCGAGACAGGGTAGAGACCCAGTACTTC. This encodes CSVRDRVETQYF.